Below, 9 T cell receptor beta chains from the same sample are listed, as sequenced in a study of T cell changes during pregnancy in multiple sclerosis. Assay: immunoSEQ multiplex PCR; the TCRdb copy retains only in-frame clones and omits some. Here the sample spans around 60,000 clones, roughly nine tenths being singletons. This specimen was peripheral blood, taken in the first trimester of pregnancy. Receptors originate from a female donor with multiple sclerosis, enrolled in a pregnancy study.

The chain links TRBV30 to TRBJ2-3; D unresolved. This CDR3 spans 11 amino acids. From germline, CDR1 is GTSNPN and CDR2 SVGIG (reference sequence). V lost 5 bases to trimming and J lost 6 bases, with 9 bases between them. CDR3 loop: CAWSVGDTQYF. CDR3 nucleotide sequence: TGTGCCTGGTCTGTCGGGGATACGCAGTATTTT. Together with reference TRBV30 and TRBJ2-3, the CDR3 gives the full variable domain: SQTIHQWPATLVQPVGSPLSLECTVEGTSNPNLYWYRQAAGRGLQLLFYSVGIGQISSEVPQNLSASRPQDRQFILSSKKLLLSDSGFYLCAWSVGDTQYFGPGTRLTVL.

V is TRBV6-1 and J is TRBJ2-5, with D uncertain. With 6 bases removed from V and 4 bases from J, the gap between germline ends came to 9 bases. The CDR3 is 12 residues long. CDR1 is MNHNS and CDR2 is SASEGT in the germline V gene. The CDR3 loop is CASSPLRETQYF. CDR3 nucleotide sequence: TGTGCCAGCAGCCCCTTGAGAGAGACCCAGTACTTC.

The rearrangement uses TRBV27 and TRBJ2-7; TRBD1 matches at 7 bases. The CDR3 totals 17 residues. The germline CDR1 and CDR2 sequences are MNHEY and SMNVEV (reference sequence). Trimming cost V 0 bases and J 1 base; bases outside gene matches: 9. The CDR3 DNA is TGTGCCAGCAGTTTATCTATTCGGACAGGCTTATCCTACGAGCAGTACTTC. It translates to CASSLSIRTGLSYEQYF.

As DNA, the CDR3 is TGTGCCAGTCGACCCGGGACTCCGACGTACTTC. It encodes CASRPGTPTYF. The chain couples TRBV21-1 to TRBJ2-4; the table's D call of TRBD2 was not tested on the DNA. TRBV21-1 is shown as a pseudogene. The CDR3 is 11 amino acids.

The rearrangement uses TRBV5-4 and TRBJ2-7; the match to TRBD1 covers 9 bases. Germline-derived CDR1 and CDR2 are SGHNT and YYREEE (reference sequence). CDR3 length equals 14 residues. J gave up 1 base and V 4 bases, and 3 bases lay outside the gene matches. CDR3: CASSPGQGSYEQYF. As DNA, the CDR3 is TGTGCCAGCAGCCCGGGACAGGGATCCTACGAGCAGTACTTC.

CDR3 in amino acids: CVLIDVCDEQYF. The CDR3 bases are TGTGTCCTAATAGATGTTTGCGACGAGCAGTACTTC. This sequence joins TRBV27 and TRBJ2-7; D is undetermined. Germline values: CDR1 MNHEY, CDR2 SMNVEV (reference sequence). This CDR3 region has 12 residues.

In DNA, the CDR3 is TGTGCCACCAGGACAGGGGGCGTCAAGTGGGGGATAGCTTTCTTT. Translated: CATRTGGVKWGIAFF. The V call is TRBV15, the J call TRBJ1-1, with 10 nucleotides matching TRBD1. This CDR3 has 15 residues. Germline loops: CDR1 LNHNV, CDR2 YYDKDF (reference sequence). Unmatched junction bases numbered 14, after V lost 6 bases and J lost 10 bases.

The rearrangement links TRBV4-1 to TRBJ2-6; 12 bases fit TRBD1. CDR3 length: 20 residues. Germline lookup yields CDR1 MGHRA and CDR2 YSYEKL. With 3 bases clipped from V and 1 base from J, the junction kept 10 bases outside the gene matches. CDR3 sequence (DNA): TGCGCCAGCAGCCACCCTGGGGGGGACAGGGGGCTTTCTGGGGCCAACGTCCTGACTTTC. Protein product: CASSHPGGDRGLSGANVLTF.

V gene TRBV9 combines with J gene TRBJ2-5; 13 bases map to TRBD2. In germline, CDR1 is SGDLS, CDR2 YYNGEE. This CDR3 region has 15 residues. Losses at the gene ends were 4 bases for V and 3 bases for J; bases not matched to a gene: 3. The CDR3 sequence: CASSFGTSGKETQYF. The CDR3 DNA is TGTGCCAGCAGCTTCGGGACTAGCGGGAAAGAGACCCAGTACTTC. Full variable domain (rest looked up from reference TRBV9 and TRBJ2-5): DSGVTQTPKHLITATGQRVTLRCSPRSGDLSVYWYQQSLDQGLQFLIQYYNGEERAKGNILERFSAQQFPDLHSELNLSSLELGDSALYFCASSFGTSGKETQYFGPGTRLLVL.